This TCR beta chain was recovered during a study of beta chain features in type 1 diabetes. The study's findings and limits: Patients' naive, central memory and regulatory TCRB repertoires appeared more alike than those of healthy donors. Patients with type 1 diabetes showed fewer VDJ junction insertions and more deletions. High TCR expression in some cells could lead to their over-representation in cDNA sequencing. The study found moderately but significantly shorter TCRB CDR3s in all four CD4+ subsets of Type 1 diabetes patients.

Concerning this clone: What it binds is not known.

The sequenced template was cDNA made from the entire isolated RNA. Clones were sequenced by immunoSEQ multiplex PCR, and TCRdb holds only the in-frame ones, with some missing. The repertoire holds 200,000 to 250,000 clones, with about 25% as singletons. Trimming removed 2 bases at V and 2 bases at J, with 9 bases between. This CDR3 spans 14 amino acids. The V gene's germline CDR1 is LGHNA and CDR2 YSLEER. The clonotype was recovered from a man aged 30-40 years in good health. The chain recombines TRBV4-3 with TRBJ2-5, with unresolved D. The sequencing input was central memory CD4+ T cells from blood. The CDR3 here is CASSQNERQETQYF. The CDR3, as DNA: TGCGCCAGCAGCCAAAACGAGCGACAAGAGACCCAGTACTTC.